Listed here is a single T cell receptor (beta chain). The antigen remains unidentified. These data belong to a study of somatic mutations in cytotoxic T cells in rheumatoid arthritis. The wider study: The authors flow-sorted some V beta antibody-stained T-cell populations at nearly 100% purity, including V beta1+ cells that they sequenced for TCRB. Study findings and constraints: Rheumatoid arthritis patients showed CD8+ clonality increasing with age, unlike healthy controls. The antigen targets of the expanded CD8+ clones were unknown.

Original data processing: Patient CD8+ clones above 1% seldom matched published virus-specific TCRB sequences. Clones were read by immunoSEQ multiplex PCR, and TCRdb kept only the in-frame ones, dropping some. That table is the source of V, J and clone size, and D and trimming were worked out from the DNA. This sample has 9,500 to 13,000 clones, with approximately 71% found just once. CDR1 and CDR2 from the germline V gene are SQVTM and ANQGSEA. V was clipped by 2 bases and J by 6 bases; unmatched bases: 13. There are 17 residues in the CDR3. The sample consisted of CD8+ T cells sorted from blood. The sequence was collected from an adult with rheumatoid arthritis. This rearrangement joins TRBV29-1 to TRBJ2-2; TRBD1 matches at 9 bases. The CDR3 DNA follows: TGCAGCGTTGAATTGGGTTCGGGACAGGGCTTCCCCGGGGAGCTGTTTTTT. It encodes CSVELGSGQGFPGELFF.